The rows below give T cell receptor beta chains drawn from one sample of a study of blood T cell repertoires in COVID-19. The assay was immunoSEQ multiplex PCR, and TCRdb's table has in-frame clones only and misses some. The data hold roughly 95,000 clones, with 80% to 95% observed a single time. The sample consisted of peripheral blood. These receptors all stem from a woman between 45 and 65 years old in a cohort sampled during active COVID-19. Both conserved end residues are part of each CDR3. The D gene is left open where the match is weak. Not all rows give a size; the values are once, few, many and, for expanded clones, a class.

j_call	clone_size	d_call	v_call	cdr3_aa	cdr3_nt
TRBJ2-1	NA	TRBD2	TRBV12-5	CASGLVQFSGGETSYNEQFF	TGTGCTAGTGGTTTGGTACAGTTTAGCGGGGGGGAAACCTCCTACAATGAGCAGTTCTTC
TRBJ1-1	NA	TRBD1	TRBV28	CAGRQGGDTEAFF	TGTGCCGGCCGACAGGGTGGTGACACTGAAGCTTTCTTT
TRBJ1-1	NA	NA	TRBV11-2	CASSLGSGGVGFNTEAFF	TGTGCCAGCAGCTTAGGATCCGGCGGGGTTGGGTTCAACACTGAAGCTTTCTTT
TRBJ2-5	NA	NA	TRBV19	CASSSSGLPQETQYF	TGTGCCAGTAGTTCATCGGGACTTCCACAAGAGACCCAGTACTTC
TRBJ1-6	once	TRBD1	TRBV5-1	CASSKDRYNSPLHF	TGCGCCAGCAGCAAGGACAGGTATAATTCACCCCTCCACTTT
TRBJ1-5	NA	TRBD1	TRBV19	CASSLDRGQRPQHF	TGTGCCAGTAGTCTGGACAGGGGGCAGCGACCCCAGCATTTT
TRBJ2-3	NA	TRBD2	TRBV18	CASSPRASGGATDTQYF	TGTGCCAGCTCACCAAGAGCTAGCGGGGGGGCCACAGATACGCAGTATTTT
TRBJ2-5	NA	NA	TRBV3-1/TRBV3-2	CASSQGLKETQYF	TGTGCCAGCAGCCAAGGGCTCAAAGAGACCCAGTACTTC
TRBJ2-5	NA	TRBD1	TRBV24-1	CATSDYPRQGQETQYF	TGTGCCACCAGTGATTACCCACGACAGGGGCAAGAGACCCAGTACTTC
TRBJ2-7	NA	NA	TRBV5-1	CASSLEGRGYYEQYF	TGCGCCAGCAGCTTGGAAGGCCGAGGATACTACGAGCAGTACTTC
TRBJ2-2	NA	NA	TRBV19	CASKGGDLNTGELFF	TGTGCCAGTAAGGGCGGGGACCTGAACACCGGGGAGCTGTTTTTT
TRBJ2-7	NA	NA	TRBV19	CASSMKGEYEQYF	TGTGCCAGTAGTATGAAGGGGGAATACGAGCAGTACTTC
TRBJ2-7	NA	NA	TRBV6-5	CASSYSSDRSYEQYF	TGTGCCAGCAGTTACTCAAGCGACAGGTCCTACGAGCAGTACTTC
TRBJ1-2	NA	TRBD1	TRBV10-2	CASSQDRGKNYGYTF	TGCGCCAGCAGCCAGGACAGGGGAAAGAACTATGGCTACACCTTC
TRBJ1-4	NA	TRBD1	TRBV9	CASSARDRPNEKLFF	TGTGCCAGCAGCGCGAGGGACAGACCTAATGAAAAACTGTTTTTT
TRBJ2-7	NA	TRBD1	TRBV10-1	CASSDQGAAYEQYF	TGCGCCAGCAGTGATCAGGGGGCTGCCTACGAGCAGTACTTC
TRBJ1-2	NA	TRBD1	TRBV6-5	CASSPGQRSYGYTF	TGTGCCAGCTCACCGGGACAGCGTTCATATGGCTACACCTTC
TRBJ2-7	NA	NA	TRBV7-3	CASSLGPRWDKGSHEQYF	TGTGCCAGCAGCTTAGGTCCGAGGTGGGACAAGGGAAGCCACGAGCAGTACTTC
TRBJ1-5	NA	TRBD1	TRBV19	CASSLPGQGIQPQHF	TGTGCCAGTAGTTTACCGGGACAGGGTATACAGCCCCAGCATTTT
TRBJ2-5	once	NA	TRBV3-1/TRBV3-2	CASSRVKETQYF	TGTGCCAGCAGCCGAGTCAAGGAGACCCAGTACTTC
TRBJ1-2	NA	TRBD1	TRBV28	CASSSPINRDRDSDGYTF	TGTGCCAGCAGTTCCCCAATAAACCGGGACAGGGATTCGGATGGCTACACCTTC
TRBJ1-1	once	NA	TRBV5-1	CASSLGTANTEAFF	TGCGCCAGCAGTCTCGGAACAGCGAACACTGAAGCTTTCTTT
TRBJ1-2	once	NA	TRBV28	CARAIGDYGYTF	TGTGCCAGAGCAATTGGTGACTATGGCTACACCTTC
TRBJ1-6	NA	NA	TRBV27	CASRARGAYNSPLHF	TGTGCCAGCAGAGCTCGGGGTGCCTATAATTCACCCCTCCACTTT
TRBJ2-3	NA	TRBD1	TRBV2	CASSGLQGFGTDTQYF	TGTGCCAGCAGTGGACTACAGGGGTTTGGCACAGATACGCAGTATTTT